This T cell receptor (beta chain) is drawn from a study of post-analysis software for immune sequencing data. Findings and caveats of the study: Five TRBV segments, including TRBV5-6, TRBV5-1 and TRBV20-1, were more frequent in patients than controls.

The CDR3 loop spans 17 amino acids. Germline CDR1 is SGHTA and CDR2 is FQGNSA. V lost 1 base to trimming and J lost 4 bases; unmatched junction nucleotides: 11. A word on this clonotype: What it recognizes is unknown.

Tagging with unique molecular identifiers was a feature of the TCR beta cDNA libraries. From the PCR reads, TCRdb called clonotypes with MiXCR, one entry per CDR3 protein. The sample yields hundreds of thousands of distinct CDR3 sequences, roughly 27% seen once. The source of this sequence is a girl aged 10-17 years with multiple sclerosis. The sequenced material came from blood. J is TRBJ1-1 and V is TRBV7-2; 8 positions match TRBD1. In DNA, the CDR3 is TGTGCCAGCAGCTTAGGGGGCAGGGGGCGTATAGGCACTGAAGCTTTCTTT. It translates to CASSLGGRGRIGTEAFF. Together with reference TRBV7-2 and TRBJ1-1, the CDR3 gives the full variable domain: GAGVSQSPSNKVTEKGKDVELRCDPISGHTALYWYRQSLGQGLEFLIYFQGNSAPDKSGLPSDRFSAERTGGSVSTLTIQRTQQEDSAVYLCASSLGGRGRIGTEAFFGQGTRLTVV.